The 8 T cell receptor beta chains listed next were all sequenced from one sample in a study of blood T cell repertoires in COVID-19. Some clones are missing from TCRdb's copy, which holds only in-frame ones; the method was immunoSEQ multiplex PCR. There are some 40,000 clones in the sample; 70% to 90% occur only once, and almost 35% lies in the top ten. Sequencing was done on a sample of peripheral blood. Source of these receptors: a man aged 70 or older with active COVID-19.

J is TRBJ2-3 and V is TRBV9; D possibly corresponds to TRBD2 (6 bases). In germline, CDR1 is SGDLS, CDR2 YYNGEE. The CDR3 has 18 amino acids. V lost 1 base, J lost 3 bases, and 21 bases lay in between. The CDR3 DNA reads as TGTGCCAGCAGCGTAACAGGTGGAGTGGGGAGGTTAACAGATACGCAGTATTTT. Protein: CASSVTGGVGRLTDTQYF.

The chain has TRBV4-3 and TRBJ2-7; 8 nucleotides line up with TRBD1. V was pared by 4 bases and J by 3 bases, with 14 bases of the junction left unmatched. This CDR3 region has 17 residues. Germline loops: CDR1 LGHNA, CDR2 YSLEER. The CDR3 DNA is TGCGCCAGCAGCCCCCAATCCGGGACAGGAATCCGCTACGAGCAGTACTTC. Amino acids: CASSPQSGTGIRYEQYF.

The V call is TRBV6-1, the J call TRBJ1-5; D gene ambiguous. This CDR3 is built from 13 residues. V lost 3 bases and J 3 bases, leaving 6 bases between the germline ends. CDR1 is MNHNS, CDR2 SASEGT, per germline. CDR3 DNA: TGTGCCAGCAGTGAGCAGTACAATCAGCCCCAGCATTTT. It encodes CASSEQYNQPQHF.

The chain uses TRBV5-1 and TRBJ2-1; TRBD1 aligns across 8 bases. Germline CDR1 reads SGHRS; CDR2 reads YFSETQ. V was pared by 2 bases and J by 0 bases, with 1 base of the junction left unmatched. The CDR3 consists of 15 residues. CDR3 sequence (DNA): TGCGCCAGCAGCTTCGGGACAGGCTCCTACAATGAGCAGTTCTTC. Translating gives CASSFGTGSYNEQFF. The whole variable domain, filled in from reference TRBV5-1 and TRBJ2-1, reads KAGVTQTPRYLIKTRGQQVTLSCSPISGHRSVSWYQQTPGQGLQFLFEYFSETQRNKGNFPGRFSGRQFSNSRSEMNVSTLELGDSALYLCASSFGTGSYNEQFFGPGTRLTVL.

The rearrangement joins TRBV28 to TRBJ1-1; no clear D. There are 14 residues in the CDR3. The germline V gene has CDR1 MDHEN and CDR2 SYDVKM. The V end lost 7 bases, the J end lost 4 bases, and 16 bases lay between the germline ends. For the CDR3, the DNA is TGTGCCAGCAAGGGAGCCACCTTGGGCACTGAAGCTTTCTTT. Encoded protein: CASKGATLGTEAFF.

The chain carries TRBV2 and TRBJ2-7; TRBD1 matches at 7 bases. Germline CDR1 is SNHLY and CDR2 is FYNNEI. V dropped 5 bases and J dropped 2; count of bases not matched to a gene: 6. This CDR3 has 14 amino acids. CDR3 sequence: CASSPWDRPYEQYF. The CDR3 nucleotides read TGTGCCAGCAGTCCCTGGGACAGACCCTACGAGCAGTACTTC.

The chain recombines TRBV27 with TRBJ1-6; 7 bases match TRBD1. The CDR3 is 14 amino acids. After removal of 3 bases from V and 7 bases from J, the junction contained 3 bases not matched to a gene. From germline, CDR1 is MNHEY and CDR2 SMNVEV (reference sequence). The CDR3 spells CASSFPDRNSPLHF. For the CDR3, the DNA is TGTGCCAGCAGTTTCCCGGACAGGAATTCACCCCTCCACTTT.

A remark on this clone: This specimen includes other DNA sequences encoding the same CDR3. The chain combines TRBV9 with TRBJ2-7; 7 bases align to TRBD1. The CDR3 is 14 residues long. V was pared by 0 bases and J by 3 bases, with 3 bases of the junction left unmatched. Germline V gives CDR1 SGDLS, CDR2 YYNGEE. CDR3: CASSVAGQDYEQYF. CDR3 DNA sequence: TGTGCCAGCAGCGTAGCTGGACAGGACTACGAGCAGTACTTC.